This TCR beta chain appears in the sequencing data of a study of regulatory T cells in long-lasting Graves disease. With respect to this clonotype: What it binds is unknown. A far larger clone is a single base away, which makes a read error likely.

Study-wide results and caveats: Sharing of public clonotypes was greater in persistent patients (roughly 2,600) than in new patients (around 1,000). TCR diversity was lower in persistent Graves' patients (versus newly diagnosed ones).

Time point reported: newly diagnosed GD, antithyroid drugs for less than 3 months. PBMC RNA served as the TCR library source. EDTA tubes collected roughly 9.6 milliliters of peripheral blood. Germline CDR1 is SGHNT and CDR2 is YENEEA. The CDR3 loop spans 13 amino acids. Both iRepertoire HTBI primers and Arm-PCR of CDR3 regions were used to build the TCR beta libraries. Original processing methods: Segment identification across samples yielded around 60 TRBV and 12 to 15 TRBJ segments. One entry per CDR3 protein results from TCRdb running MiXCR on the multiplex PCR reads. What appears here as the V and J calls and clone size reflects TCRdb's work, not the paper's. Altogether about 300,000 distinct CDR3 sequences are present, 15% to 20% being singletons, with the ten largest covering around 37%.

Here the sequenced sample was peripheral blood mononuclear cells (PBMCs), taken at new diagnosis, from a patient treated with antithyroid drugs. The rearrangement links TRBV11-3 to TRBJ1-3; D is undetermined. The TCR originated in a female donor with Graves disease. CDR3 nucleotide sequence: TGTGCCAGCAGTTTACACTCTGGAAACACCGTATATTTT. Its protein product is CASSLHSGNTVYF.